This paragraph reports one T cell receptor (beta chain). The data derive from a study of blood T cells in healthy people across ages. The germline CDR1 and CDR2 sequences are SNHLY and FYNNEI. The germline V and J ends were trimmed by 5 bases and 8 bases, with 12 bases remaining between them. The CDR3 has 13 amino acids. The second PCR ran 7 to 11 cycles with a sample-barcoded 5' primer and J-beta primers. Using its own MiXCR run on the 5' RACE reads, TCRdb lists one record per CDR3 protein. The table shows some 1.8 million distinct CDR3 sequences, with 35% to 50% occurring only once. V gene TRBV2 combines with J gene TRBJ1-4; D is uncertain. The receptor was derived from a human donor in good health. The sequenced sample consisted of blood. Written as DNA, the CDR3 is TGTGCCAGCAGTCCCCGCCCCGGGGAAAAACTGTTTTTT. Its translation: CASSPRPGEKLFF.